This T cell receptor (beta chain) originates from a study of blood T cell repertoires in COVID-19. Background on the study: Acute and convalescent COVID-19 samples came from the United States, Italy and Spain. T cells, B-cell-depleted T cells, or PBMCs supplied cDNA or gDNA.

As processed by the authors: Reference gene primer amplification gave nucleated cell count estimates. The method was immunoSEQ multiplex PCR; TCRdb's version includes in-frame clones alone and lacks a portion of them. Clonal size and the V and J genes are those of that table, whereas D and trimming came from the DNA. The table records some 130,000 clones, 70% to 85% of them present only once. V lost 7 bases and J lost 7; bases outside the gene matches: 5. The CDR3 spans 13 residues. Germline V CDR1 and CDR2: MNHEY, SMNVEV (reference sequence). V is TRBV27 and J is TRBJ2-1; 9 bases are a match to TRBD1. The receptor was isolated from a man aged 55 to 70 who had recovered from COVID-19. Input material: peripheral blood. CDR3 nucleotides: TGTGCCAGCAAACTACAGGGGGCAAATGAGCAGTTCTTC. Translating it yields CASKLQGANEQFF.